Each of the 19 T cell receptor beta chains below was sequenced from the same sample in a study of CD8 T cells in Susac syndrome. RNA amounts of about 0.5 to 1 ug underwent reverse transcription with random hexamers. MiXCR was run by TCRdb on the immunoSEQ multiplex PCR reads, yielding one entry per CDR3 protein. The sample carries some 160,000 distinct CDR3 sequences, 85% to 95% recorded once. Source material: CD8+ T cells from PBMCs. These receptor sequences come from a human donor with multiple sclerosis.

CDR3 bases: TGCGCCAGCAGCTTGGGTGACAGGAGCTCCTACAATGAGCAGTTCTTC. This sequence encodes CASSLGDRSSYNEQFF. The chain links TRBV5-1 to TRBJ2-1; D may be TRBD1 (6 bases). The CDR3 has 16 amino acids. Per the germline V gene, CDR1 is SGHRS and CDR2 is YFSETQ. Trimming took off 0 bases at V and 0 bases at J, with 10 bases between the two ends.

The rearrangement joins TRBV9 to TRBJ1-2; no clear D. Trimming shortened V by 3 bases and J by 3 bases, and 12 bases separated the two germline ends. CDR3 length: 14 residues. The V gene's germline CDR1 is SGDLS and CDR2 YYNGEE. The DNA for the CDR3 is TGTGCCAGCAGCGGCCTCGCTCGGGACTATGGCTACACCTTC. It translates to CASSGLARDYGYTF.

The chain employs TRBV4-2 and TRBJ2-7; TRBD2 matches 9 bases. The ends lost 0 bases at V and 3 bases at J; junction bases unmatched: 9. The CDR3 has 17 amino acids. From germline, CDR1 is LGHNA and CDR2 YNFKEQ. This chain's CDR3 is CASSQESGGRAVYEQYF. The CDR3 coding sequence is TGTGCCAGCAGCCAAGAATCGGGCGGGAGGGCCGTCTACGAGCAGTACTTC.

This chain links TRBV27 with TRBJ2-7, with no clear D. V lost 3 bases and J 2 bases, leaving 14 bases between the germline ends. The CDR3 length is 15 residues. Germline-derived CDR1 and CDR2 are MNHEY and SMNVEV (reference sequence). CDR3 sequence reads: CASSFSVAAPYEQYF. For the CDR3, the DNA is TGTGCCAGCAGTTTCTCAGTGGCAGCGCCCTACGAGCAGTACTTC.

This clonotype appeared a single time. The V and J genes are TRBV2 and TRBJ2-1; TRBD1 might be the D (5 bases). CDR3 length: 17 amino acids. Between the trimmed V and J ends, which lost 2 bases and 1 base, there was a span of 15 bases. From germline, CDR1 is SNHLY and CDR2 FYNNEI. In nucleotides, the CDR3 is TGTGCCAGCAGTGAATCCCCGCAGGGTTGGTCCTACAATGAGCAGTTCTTC. Its translation: CASSESPQGWSYNEQFF.

The CDR3 DNA sequence: TGCAGTGCTGAGCTCTCGGATACGCAGTATTTT. Translating it yields CSAELSDTQYF. This chain connects TRBV20-1 to TRBJ2-3; D gene unclear. Germline V gene lookup returns CDR1 DFQATT and CDR2 SNEGSKA (reference sequence). Trimming took 5 bases from V and 6 from J, leaving 9 bases between them. The CDR3 length is 11 residues.

V is TRBV9 and J is TRBJ1-5; 7 nucleotides line up with TRBD1. The CDR3 has 16 amino acids. Germline V lookup: CDR1 SGDLS, CDR2 YYNGEE. J lost 3 bases, V lost 4 bases, and 10 bases had no gene match. CDR3 loop: CASSPGGKGLNQPQHF. The CDR3, as DNA: TGTGCCAGCAGCCCAGGGGGAAAGGGTCTCAATCAGCCCCAGCATTTT.

The V call is TRBV2, the J call TRBJ2-7; TRBD1 or TRBD2 may be the D gene (5 bases each). The germline V gene encodes CDR1 SNHLY and CDR2 FYNNEI. The V end was cut by 3 bases, the J end by 4 bases, with 7 bases between. The CDR3 is made up of 12 amino acids. The CDR3, as DNA: TGTGCCAGCAGTGATGGGGGTTACGAGCAGTACTTC. Translated: CASSDGGYEQYF.

The chain employs TRBV4-1 and TRBJ2-3, with TRBD1 matching 8 bases. The CDR3 has 16 residues. Germline V lookup: CDR1 MGHRA, CDR2 YSYEKL. V was clipped by 3 bases and J by 5 bases; unmatched bases: 10. CDR3 DNA sequence: TGCGCCAGCAGCCACACGCAGGGGGCGCAGGTAGATACGCAGTATTTT. Encoded protein: CASSHTQGAQVDTQYF.

The chain couples TRBV29-1 to TRBJ2-1, with TRBD2 matching 8 bases. Losses at the gene ends were 6 bases for V and 12 bases for J; bases not matched to a gene: 16. The CDR3 runs to 14 residues. Per the germline V gene, CDR1 is SQVTM and CDR2 is ANQGSEA. Written as DNA, the CDR3 is TGCAGCGTCCCCCGCGTTAGCGGGAAGTGGTGGCAGTTCTTC. The encoded protein is CSVPRVSGKWWQFF.

This clonotype has only a few counts. The chain links TRBV7-9 to TRBJ2-7; D gene unclear. This CDR3 is built from 12 residues. Trimming removed 2 bases from V and 0 bases from J, with 2 bases in between. Germline V gene data show CDR1 as SEHNR and CDR2 as FQNEAQ (reference sequence). The CDR3 nucleotides are TGTGCCAGCAGCTTAAACTCCTACGAGCAGTACTTC. Amino acids: CASSLNSYEQYF. Complete variable domain (other parts from reference TRBV7-9 and TRBJ2-7): DTGVSQNPRHKITKRGQNVTFRCDPISEHNRLYWYRQTLGQGPEFLTYFQNEAQLEKSRLLSDRFSAERPKGSFSTLEIQRTEQGDSAMYLCASSLNSYEQYFGPGTRLTVT.

The V and J genes are TRBV24-1 and TRBJ2-2; 8 positions agree with TRBD1. The length of the CDR3 is 14 residues. Germline assignment: CDR1 KGHDR and CDR2 SFDVKD. V lost 2 bases and J lost 6; bases outside the gene matches: 1. The CDR3 loop is CATSDWTGSGELFF. CDR3 nucleotide sequence: TGTGCCACCAGTGATTGGACAGGGTCCGGGGAGCTGTTTTTT.

The J gene is TRBJ1-1, the V gene TRBV20-1; no definite D call. The germline V gene has CDR1 DFQATT and CDR2 SNEGSKA (reference sequence). V was trimmed by 0 bases and J by 3 bases, leaving 8 bases between them. The CDR3 runs to 13 residues. The CDR3 is CSARDLGYTEAFF. In DNA, the CDR3 is TGCAGTGCTAGAGATCTGGGGTACACTGAAGCTTTCTTT.

V and J are TRBV29-1 and TRBJ2-3; D possibly corresponds to TRBD1 (6 bases). This CDR3 has 14 amino acids. Germline V CDR1 and CDR2: SQVTM, ANQGSEA. The ends were cut back, 7 bases at V and 2 bases at J, with 16 bases in the middle. CDR3 residues: CSGSDRDSTDTQYF. CDR3 nucleotides: TGCAGCGGGTCGGACAGAGACTCCACAGATACGCAGTATTTT.

This clonotype has just one count. The chain links TRBV29-1 to TRBJ2-7; D is perhaps TRBD1 (5 bases). In germline, CDR1 is SQVTM, CDR2 ANQGSEA. The CDR3 loop spans 12 amino acids. Deletions cut 3 bases from V and 0 bases from J, with 6 bases between. CDR3 in DNA: TGCAGCGTTGAGGACATCTCCTACGAGCAGTACTTC. Its translation: CSVEDISYEQYF.

This sequence joins TRBV7-9 and TRBJ2-7; D unclear. Trimming took 10 bases from V and 2 from J, leaving 12 bases between them. CDR1 is SEHNR and CDR2 is FQNEAQ in the germline V gene (reference sequence). The CDR3 has 12 residues. As DNA, the CDR3 is TGTGCCACAAGCTCAGCGACCTACGAGCAGTACTTC. It codes for CATSSATYEQYF. The full variable domain, in which reference TRBV7-9 and TRBJ2-7 provide the parts outside the CDR3, is DTGVSQNPRHKITKRGQNVTFRCDPISEHNRLYWYRQTLGQGPEFLTYFQNEAQLEKSRLLSDRFSAERPKGSFSTLEIQRTEQGDSAMYLCATSSATYEQYFGPGTRLTVT.

The chain links TRBV20-1 to TRBJ2-1, with 11 nucleotides matching TRBD2. V trimming: 5 bases; J trimming: 7 bases; junction bases outside the gene matches: 7. The CDR3 runs 14 residues. The germline CDR1 and CDR2 sequences are DFQATT and SNEGSKA (reference sequence). CDR3 in amino acids: CSALAGGPINEQFF. CDR3 sequence (DNA): TGCAGTGCTTTAGCGGGGGGGCCAATTAATGAGCAGTTCTTC.

The CDR3 loop reads CAISDKDRHPPDTQYF. The DNA of the CDR3 is TGTGCCATCAGTGATAAAGACCGTCACCCTCCGGATACGCAGTATTTT. This sequence joins TRBV10-3 and TRBJ2-3, with no clear D. The length of the CDR3 is 16 residues. V was trimmed by 3 bases and J by 6 bases, leaving 19 bases between them. Germline lookup yields CDR1 ENHRY and CDR2 SYGVKD.

The gene calls are TRBV3-1 and TRBJ2-1; D is undetermined. Per the germline V gene, CDR1 is LGHDT and CDR2 is YNNKEL (reference sequence). The length of the CDR3 is 16 residues. V was trimmed by 0 bases and J by 6 bases, leaving 15 bases between them. The CDR3 spells CASSQDLVGSLNEQFF. CDR3 DNA: TGTGCCAGCAGCCAAGACTTAGTTGGCAGCCTCAATGAGCAGTTCTTC.